This TCR beta chain emerged from a study of cytomegalovirus exposure and HLA in healthy donors. Regarding the study as a whole: Among TCR beta chains, those listed as cytomegalovirus-associated numbered about 160.

The donors comprised healthy bone marrow donors. As for this clone: The antigen remains unidentified.

The V end lost 0 bases, the J end lost 2 bases, and 9 bases lay between the germline ends. This CDR3 has 14 residues. The germline V gene encodes CDR1 GTSNPN and CDR2 SVGIG (reference sequence). 13 Jbeta primers and 60 Vbeta primers were used for the PCR. Clones were sequenced by immunoSEQ multiplex PCR, and TCRdb holds only the in-frame ones, with some missing. Here the sample spans some 190,000 clones, more than 75% being singletons. V is TRBV30 and J is TRBJ2-3, with D perhaps TRBD2 (6 bases). The TCR sequence derives from a woman aged 18-30 years in good health and CMV-seronegative. Sequencing was carried out using PBMCs. The CDR3 region has the DNA TGTGCCTGGAGTGTGGGGGGAAACACAGATACGCAGTATTTT. Its translation: CAWSVGGNTDTQYF.